A single sample is the source of the 3 T cell receptor beta chains below, sequenced in a study of OX40 agonist ivuxolimab in advanced cancers. The method was immunoSEQ multiplex PCR; TCRdb's version includes in-frame clones alone and lacks a portion of them. The data show more than 75,000 clones, with about 88% seen just once and 6.6% held by the top ten. This material consisted of CD4+ or CD8+ T cells sorted from blood, taken in a trial of the OX40 agonist ivuxolimab. The source is an adult with an advanced solid tumor such as melanoma, head and neck, liver or kidney cancer.

The CDR3 loop is CASSEQAQNEQFF. In DNA, the CDR3 is TGTGCCAGCAGTGAACAGGCTCAGAATGAGCAGTTCTTC. This chain links TRBV6-1 with TRBJ2-1; no clear D gene. The V gene lost 2 bases and the J gene lost 7 bases, with 9 bases spanning the gap. CDR3 size: 13 residues. The V gene's germline CDR1 is MNHNS and CDR2 SASEGT.

V usage is TRBV4-1 and J usage is TRBJ1-3; 10 nucleotides agree with TRBD1. The length of the CDR3 is 15 residues. CDR1 is MGHRA and CDR2 is YSYEKL in the germline V gene. The trim removed 4 bases at V and 4 bases at J, leaving 4 bases unmatched. As DNA, the CDR3 is TGCGCCAGCAGCCGCGGACAGGGGGAAGGAAACACCATATATTTT. It is translated as CASSRGQGEGNTIYF.

The CDR3 nucleotides are TGTGCCAGCAGCTGGGGAACAGGGGAAACCGGGGAGCTGTTTTTT. Amino acids: CASSWGTGETGELFF. This chain uses TRBV7-2 with TRBJ2-2; 7 bases fit TRBD1. Per germline, CDR1 SGHTA and CDR2 FQGNSA. The length of the CDR3 is 15 residues. The trim removed 4 bases at V and 5 bases at J, leaving 7 bases unmatched.